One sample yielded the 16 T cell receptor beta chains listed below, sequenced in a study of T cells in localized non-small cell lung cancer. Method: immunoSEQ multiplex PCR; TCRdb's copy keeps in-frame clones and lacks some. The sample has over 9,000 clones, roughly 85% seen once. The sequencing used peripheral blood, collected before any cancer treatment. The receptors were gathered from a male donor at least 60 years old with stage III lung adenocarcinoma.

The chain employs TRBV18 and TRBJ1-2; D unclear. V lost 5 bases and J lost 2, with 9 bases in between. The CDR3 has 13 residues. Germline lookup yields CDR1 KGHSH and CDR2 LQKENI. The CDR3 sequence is CASSETGNYGYTF. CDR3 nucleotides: TGTGCCAGCTCAGAGACGGGAAACTATGGCTACACCTTC. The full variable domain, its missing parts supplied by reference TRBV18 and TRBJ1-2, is NAGVMQNPRHLVRRRGQEARLRCSPMKGHSHVYWYRQLPEEGLKFMVYLQKENIIDESGMPKERFSAEFPKEGPSILRIQQVVRGDSAAYFCASSETGNYGYTFGSGTRLTVV.

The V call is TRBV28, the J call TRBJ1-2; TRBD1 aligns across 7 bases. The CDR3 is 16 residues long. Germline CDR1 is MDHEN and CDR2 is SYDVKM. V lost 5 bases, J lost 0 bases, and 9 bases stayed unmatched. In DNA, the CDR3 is TGTGCCAGCAGTCAATACGGGGACAGTGCTAACTATGGCTACACCTTC. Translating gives CASSQYGDSANYGYTF.

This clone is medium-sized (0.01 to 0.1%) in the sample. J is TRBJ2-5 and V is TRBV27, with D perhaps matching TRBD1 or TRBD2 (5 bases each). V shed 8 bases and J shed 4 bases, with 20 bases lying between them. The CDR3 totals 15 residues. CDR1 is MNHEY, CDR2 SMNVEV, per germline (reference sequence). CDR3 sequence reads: CASGSGQGIRETQYF. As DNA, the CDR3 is TGTGCCAGCGGGAGTGGGCAGGGCATAAGAGAGACCCAGTACTTC.

CDR3 DNA sequence: TGTGCCACCATCGGGGGGCAGAACTGGGGCTACACCTTC. Protein sequence: CATIGGQNWGYTF. The chain has TRBV19 and TRBJ1-2; D perhaps matches TRBD1 (6 bases). The CDR3 extends over 13 amino acids. The germline gives CDR1 LNHDA, CDR2 SQIVND (reference sequence). Trimming removed 10 bases at V and 8 bases at J, with 20 bases between.

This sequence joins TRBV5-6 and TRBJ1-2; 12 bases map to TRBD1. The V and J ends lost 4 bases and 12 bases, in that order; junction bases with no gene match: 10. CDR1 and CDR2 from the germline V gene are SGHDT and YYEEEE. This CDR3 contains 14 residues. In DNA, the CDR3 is TGTGCCAGCAGCCCGGAGTGGGACAGGGGGCGTAACACCTTC. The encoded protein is CASSPEWDRGRNTF.

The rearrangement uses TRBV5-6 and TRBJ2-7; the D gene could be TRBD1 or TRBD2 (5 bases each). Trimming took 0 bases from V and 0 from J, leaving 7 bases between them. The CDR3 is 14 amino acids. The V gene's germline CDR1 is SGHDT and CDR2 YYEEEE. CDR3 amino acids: CASSLGDPSYEQYF. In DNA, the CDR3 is TGTGCCAGCAGCTTGGGGGACCCCTCCTACGAGCAGTACTTC.

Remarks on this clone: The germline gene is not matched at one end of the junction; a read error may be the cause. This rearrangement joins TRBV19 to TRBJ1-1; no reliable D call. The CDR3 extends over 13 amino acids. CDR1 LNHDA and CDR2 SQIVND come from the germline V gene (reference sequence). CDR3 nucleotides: TGTGCCAGTAGTTCTACCGGGAACGCTGAAGCTTTCTTT. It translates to CASSSTGNAEAFF.

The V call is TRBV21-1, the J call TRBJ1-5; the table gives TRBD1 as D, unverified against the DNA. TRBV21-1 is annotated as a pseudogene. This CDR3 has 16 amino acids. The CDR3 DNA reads TGTGCCAGCAGTGGGGGACAGCCGCTTCGCAATCAGCCCCAGCATTTT. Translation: CASSGGQPLRNQPQHF.

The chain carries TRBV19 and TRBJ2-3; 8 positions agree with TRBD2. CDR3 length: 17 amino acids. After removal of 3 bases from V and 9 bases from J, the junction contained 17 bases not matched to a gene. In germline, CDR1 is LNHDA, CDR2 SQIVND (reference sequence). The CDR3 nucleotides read TGTGCCAGTAGTATTTCGTTGGGCGGAGCGGGAGAAGGAACGCAGTATTTT. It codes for CASSISLGGAGEGTQYF. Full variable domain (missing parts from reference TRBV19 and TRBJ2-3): DGGITQSPKYLFRKEGQNVTLSCEQNLNHDAMYWYRQDPGQGLRLIYYSQIVNDFQKGDIAEGYSVSREKKESFPLTVTSAQKNPTAFYLCASSISLGGAGEGTQYFGPGTRLTVL.

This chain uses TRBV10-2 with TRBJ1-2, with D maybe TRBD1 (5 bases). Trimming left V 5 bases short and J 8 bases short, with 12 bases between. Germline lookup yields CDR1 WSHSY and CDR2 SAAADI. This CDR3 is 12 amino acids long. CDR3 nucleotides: TGCGCCAGCAGTCGGGACGCCGGAGGCTACACCTTC. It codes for CASSRDAGGYTF.

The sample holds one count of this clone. For the CDR3, the DNA is TGTGCCAGCAGCTTGGCTAATACAGGGGCGCTGGATGGCTACACCTTC. It is translated as CASSLANTGALDGYTF. The genes are TRBV5-6 and TRBJ1-2; TRBD1 agrees at 7 bases. Germline values: CDR1 SGHDT, CDR2 YYEEEE. J was trimmed by 6 bases and V by 0 bases; bases with no gene match: 11. The CDR3 loop spans 16 amino acids.

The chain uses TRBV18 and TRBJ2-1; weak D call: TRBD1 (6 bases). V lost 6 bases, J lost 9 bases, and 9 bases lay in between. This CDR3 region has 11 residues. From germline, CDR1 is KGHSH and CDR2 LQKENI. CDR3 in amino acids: CASSPDSEQFF. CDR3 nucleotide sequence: TGTGCCAGCTCCCCGGACAGTGAGCAGTTCTTC.

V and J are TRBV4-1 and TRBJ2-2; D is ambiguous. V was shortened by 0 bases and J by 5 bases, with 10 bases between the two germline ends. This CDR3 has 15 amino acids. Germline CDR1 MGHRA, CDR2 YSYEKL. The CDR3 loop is CASSQEHSYTGELFF. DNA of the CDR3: TGCGCCAGCAGCCAAGAACACAGCTATACCGGGGAGCTGTTTTTT.

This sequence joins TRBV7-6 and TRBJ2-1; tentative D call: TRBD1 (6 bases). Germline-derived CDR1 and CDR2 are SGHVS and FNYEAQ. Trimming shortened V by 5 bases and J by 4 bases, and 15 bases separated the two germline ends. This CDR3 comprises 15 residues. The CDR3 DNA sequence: TGTGCCAGCAGCACGGACAGATCCGTATACAATGAGCAGTTCTTC. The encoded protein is CASSTDRSVYNEQFF.

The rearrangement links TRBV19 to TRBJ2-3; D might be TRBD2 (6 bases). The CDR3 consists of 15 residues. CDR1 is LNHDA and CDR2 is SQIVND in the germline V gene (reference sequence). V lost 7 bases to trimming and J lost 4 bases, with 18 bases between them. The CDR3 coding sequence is TGTGCCAGTAACGGAGCGGGTAATCGGGCAGATACGCAGTATTTT. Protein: CASNGAGNRADTQYF.

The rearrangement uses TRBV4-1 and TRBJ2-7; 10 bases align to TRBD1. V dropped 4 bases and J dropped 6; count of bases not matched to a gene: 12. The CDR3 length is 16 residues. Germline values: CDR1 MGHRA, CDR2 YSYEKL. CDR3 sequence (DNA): TGCGCCAGCAGCCGACAGGGGGCGGCCTGGGAGGGCGAGCAGTACTTC. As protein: CASSRQGAAWEGEQYF.